Here is one T cell receptor beta chain with its context. Its antigen remains unknown. These data originate in a study of cytomegalovirus exposure and HLA in healthy donors. Findings of the study overall: Reports showed the classifier diagnosing cytomegalovirus status with high specificity and sensitivity. The authors enumerated 150 to 200 TCR beta chains as linked to cytomegalovirus.

V was pared by 10 bases and J by 4 bases, with 17 bases between. The CDR3 is 14 amino acids. The germline V gene has CDR1 SGHNT and CDR2 YENEEA. The data were produced by immunoSEQ multiplex PCR, yet TCRdb's version contains in-frame clones alone and is incomplete. Seen here are 70,000 to 90,000 clones, approximately 80% observed once, and the top ten hold under 3.5%. V and J are TRBV11-3 and TRBJ2-1; D is undetermined. The clonotype originates from a man aged 25 to 40 in good health and CMV-seronegative. The material sequenced was PBMCs. The CDR3 spells CATLGPQTYNEQFF. The CDR3 DNA follows: TGTGCCACCCTAGGTCCACAAACATACAATGAGCAGTTCTTC. The full variable domain, completed using reference TRBV11-3 and TRBJ2-1, is EAGVVQSPRYKIIEKKQPVAFWCNPISGHNTLYWYLQNLGQGPELLIRYENEEAVDDSQLPKDRFSAERLKGVDSTLKIQPAELGDSAVYLCATLGPQTYNEQFFGPGTRLTVL.